Listed below are T cell receptor beta chains from one sample, sequenced in a study of cytomegalovirus exposure and HLA in healthy donors. Here immunoSEQ multiplex PCR was the method, and the copy in TCRdb shows in-frame clones only, minus some. Its listing shows tens of thousands of clones. The sample was PBMCs. These receptors were collected from a male donor in good health and CMV-seronegative. The CDR3 runs from the conserved cysteine through the conserved F or W. The D gene is left open where the match is weak.

J: TRBJ2-7
V: TRBV9
D: TRBD1
CDR3: CASSRQGNTNEQYF
DNA: TGTGCCAGCAGCAGACAGGGGAATACCAACGAGCAGTACTTC

J: TRBJ2-7
V: TRBV7-2
D: NA
CDR3: CASSLAHRASYEQYF
DNA: TGTGCCAGCAGCTTAGCCCACAGGGCCTCCTACGAGCAGTACTTC

J: TRBJ1-2
V: TRBV5-6
D: NA
CDR3: CASSLAGYGYTF
DNA: TGTGCCAGCAGCTTGGCCGGCTATGGCTACACCTTC

J: TRBJ2-7
V: TRBV9
D: TRBD1
CDR3: CASSGTGQFGEQYF
DNA: TGTGCCAGCAGCGGGACAGGGCAGTTCGGGGAGCAGTACTTC

J: TRBJ1-1
V: TRBV11-2
D: NA
CDR3: CASRPPTGWTEAFF
DNA: TGTGCCAGCAGACCCCCGACAGGATGGACTGAAGCTTTCTTT

J: TRBJ1-2
V: TRBV19
D: NA
CDR3: CASSIWGQGSYGYTF
DNA: TGTGCCAGTAGTATATGGGGGCAGGGGTCCTATGGCTACACCTTC

J: TRBJ1-5
V: TRBV19
D: TRBD1
CDR3: CASSIGQGSNQPQHF
DNA: TGTGCCAGTAGTATTGGACAGGGGAGCAATCAGCCCCAGCATTTT

J: TRBJ1-2
V: TRBV4-3
D: NA
CDR3: CASSQGSGGGYGYTF
DNA: TGCGCCAGCAGCCAAGGGTCCGGGGGTGGGTATGGCTACACCTTC

J: TRBJ2-2
V: TRBV4-2
D: NA
CDR3: CASSQPLASEGSGELFF
DNA: TGTGCCAGCAGCCAACCCCTGGCTAGCGAAGGTTCCGGGGAGCTGTTTTTT

J: TRBJ1-1
V: TRBV9
D: NA
CDR3: CASSPTGTTEAFF
DNA: TGTGCCAGCAGTCCCACAGGGACCACTGAAGCTTTCTTT

J: TRBJ2-7
V: TRBV27
D: NA
CDR3: CASSFAQASYEQYF
DNA: TGTGCCAGCAGTTTTGCCCAGGCCTCCTACGAGCAGTACTTC

J: TRBJ1-5
V: TRBV6-6
D: TRBD1
CDR3: CASSYSFRGQQPQHF
DNA: TGTGCCAGCAGTTACTCGTTCAGGGGGCAACAGCCCCAGCATTTT

J: TRBJ1-1
V: TRBV4-2
D: TRBD1
CDR3: CASSQEDRGGTEAFF
DNA: TGTGCCAGCAGCCAAGAGGACAGGGGGGGGACTGAAGCTTTCTTT

J: TRBJ2-4
V: TRBV5-1
D: NA
CDR3: CASSLSPGKNIQYF
DNA: TGCGCCAGCAGCTTATCCCCCGGGAAAAACATTCAGTACTTC

J: TRBJ2-3
V: TRBV6-5
D: TRBD2
CDR3: CASSYPGTSGDTQYF
DNA: TGTGCCAGCAGTTACCCCGGGACTAGCGGGGATACGCAGTATTTT

J: TRBJ1-2
V: TRBV19
D: NA
CDR3: CASIGTTRLYGYTF
DNA: TGTGCCAGTATAGGGACAACTAGACTCTATGGCTACACCTTC

J: TRBJ2-7
V: TRBV7-2
D: TRBD2
CDR3: CASSQSGRSSYEQYF
DNA: TGTGCCAGCAGCCAGAGCGGGAGATCCTCCTACGAGCAGTACTTC

J: TRBJ1-6
V: TRBV5-1
D: NA
CDR3: CASSLGQRDSPLHF
DNA: TGCGCCAGCAGCTTGGGACAGCGGGATTCACCCCTCCACTTT

J: TRBJ2-2
V: TRBV7-9
D: NA
CDR3: CASSPTGTPTGELFF
DNA: TGTGCCAGCAGCCCGACCGGGACACCGACCGGGGAGCTGTTTTTT

J: TRBJ1-1
V: TRBV19
D: TRBD1
CDR3: CASRTTGAWNTEAFF
DNA: TGTGCCAGTAGAACAACAGGGGCCTGGAACACTGAAGCTTTCTTT

J: TRBJ1-2
V: TRBV7-2
D: TRBD1
CDR3: CASSATGAGYTF
DNA: TGTGCCAGCAGCGCGACAGGGGCTGGCTACACCTTC

J: TRBJ2-1
V: TRBV5-1
D: TRBD1
CDR3: CASSLIQGATYNEQFF
DNA: TGCGCCAGCAGCCTGATACAGGGGGCCACCTACAATGAGCAGTTCTTC

J: TRBJ2-7
V: TRBV4-1
D: TRBD2
CDR3: CASSQVLGLAVYEQYF
DNA: TGCGCCAGCAGCCAAGTCCTCGGACTAGCCGTATACGAGCAGTACTTC

J: TRBJ2-1
V: TRBV6-5
D: NA
CDR3: CASSYSRATYNEQFF
DNA: TGTGCCAGCAGTTACTCGCGGGCCACCTACAATGAGCAGTTCTTC

J: TRBJ2-7
V: TRBV4-1
D: NA
CDR3: CASSQDFPTVSYEQYF
DNA: TGCGCCAGCAGCCAAGACTTCCCGACAGTCTCCTACGAGCAGTACTTC

J: TRBJ2-2
V: TRBV11-3
D: NA
CDR3: CASSLGQGSAGELFF
DNA: TGTGCCAGCAGCTTAGGGCAGGGAAGTGCCGGGGAGCTGTTTTTT

J: TRBJ1-2
V: TRBV13
D: NA
CDR3: CASSLGRAANYGYTF
DNA: TGTGCCAGCAGCTTAGGGCGGGCGGCTAACTATGGCTACACCTTC

J: TRBJ1-5
V: TRBV5-6
D: TRBD1
CDR3: CASSDRDRESNQPQHF
DNA: TGTGCCAGCAGCGACCGGGACAGGGAGAGCAATCAGCCCCAGCATTTT

J: TRBJ2-7
V: TRBV30
D: TRBD1
CDR3: CAWSNRDRGHYEQYF
DNA: TGTGCCTGGAGCAACCGGGACAGGGGCCACTACGAGCAGTACTTC

J: TRBJ1-2
V: TRBV6-5
D: NA
CDR3: CASSPRDRIYTF
DNA: TGTGCCAGCAGTCCCAGAGACAGGATCTACACCTTC

J: TRBJ1-5
V: TRBV30
D: NA
CDR3: CAWKTTASNQPQHF
DNA: TGTGCCTGGAAAACGACAGCAAGCAATCAGCCCCAGCATTTT

J: TRBJ2-1
V: TRBV6-5
D: TRBD1
CDR3: CASSYRGQGDNEQFF
DNA: TGTGCCAGCAGTTACAGGGGGCAAGGGGACAATGAGCAGTTCTTC

J: TRBJ1-5
V: TRBV30
D: TRBD1
CDR3: CAWSRDRGNQPQHF
DNA: TGTGCCTGGAGTCGGGACAGAGGCAATCAGCCCCAGCATTTT

J: TRBJ2-7
V: TRBV29-1
D: TRBD1
CDR3: CSVETGTGAYEQYF
DNA: TGCAGCGTTGAGACCGGGACAGGGGCGTACGAGCAGTACTTC

J: TRBJ1-3
V: TRBV7-6
D: NA
CDR3: CASSLVSLRNSGNTIYF
DNA: TGTGCCAGCAGCTTAGTCTCCCTCCGTAACTCTGGAAACACCATATATTTT

J: TRBJ1-1
V: TRBV6-5
D: NA
CDR3: CASSYGGLNTEAFF
DNA: TGTGCCAGCAGTTACGGGGGCCTGAACACTGAAGCTTTCTTT

J: TRBJ2-6
V: TRBV7-9
D: NA
CDR3: CASSPTSGANVLTF
DNA: TGTGCCAGCAGCCCTACCTCTGGGGCCAACGTCCTGACTTTC

J: TRBJ1-5
V: TRBV18
D: TRBD1
CDR3: CASSPTSQGADQPQHF
DNA: TGTGCCAGCTCACCAACGAGCCAGGGGGCCGATCAGCCCCAGCATTTT

J: TRBJ1-2
V: TRBV30
D: TRBD1
CDR3: CAWRNEGQGFYGYTF
DNA: TGTGCCTGGAGGAACGAGGGACAGGGTTTTTATGGCTACACCTTC

J: TRBJ2-7
V: TRBV10-3
D: NA
CDR3: CASRQETYYEQYF
DNA: TGTGCCAGTAGACAGGAAACTTACTACGAGCAGTACTTC

J: TRBJ2-1
V: TRBV30
D: TRBD1
CDR3: CAASGQVADNEQFF
DNA: TGTGCCGCCTCGGGACAGGTTGCCGACAATGAGCAGTTCTTC

J: TRBJ1-2
V: TRBV6-1
D: NA
CDR3: CASSERTDYGYTF
DNA: TGTGCCAGCAGTGAGAGGACAGACTATGGCTACACCTTC

J: TRBJ2-6
V: TRBV29-1
D: TRBD1
CDR3: CSVEGASGANVLTF
DNA: TGCAGCGTCGAGGGGGCCTCTGGGGCCAACGTCCTGACTTTC

J: TRBJ2-7
V: TRBV7-2
D: TRBD1
CDR3: CASSYDRGAYEQYF
DNA: TGTGCCAGCAGCTATGACAGGGGGGCCTACGAGCAGTACTTC

J: TRBJ1-2
V: TRBV30
D: TRBD1
CDR3: CAWGDRETPGYTF
DNA: TGTGCCTGGGGGGACAGGGAGACGCCTGGCTACACCTTC

J: TRBJ1-5
V: TRBV5-1
D: NA
CDR3: CASSFRGEQPQHF
DNA: TGCGCCAGCAGCTTCAGGGGCGAGCAGCCCCAGCATTTT

J: TRBJ1-2
V: TRBV2
D: NA
CDR3: CASSDEGRTDYGYTF
DNA: TGTGCCAGCAGTGACGAGGGTAGGACCGACTATGGCTACACCTTC

J: TRBJ2-5
V: TRBV10-3
D: NA
CDR3: CAISVRGGETQYF
DNA: TGTGCCATCAGTGTGCGGGGAGGAGAGACCCAGTACTTC

J: TRBJ1-2
V: TRBV5-1
D: NA
CDR3: CASSLIPDTYGYTF
DNA: TGCGCCAGCAGCTTGATCCCGGACACCTATGGCTACACCTTC

J: TRBJ2-1
V: TRBV6-6
D: NA
CDR3: CASQPRDNEQFF
DNA: TGTGCCAGCCAACCCAGGGACAATGAGCAGTTCTTC

J: TRBJ2-5
V: TRBV9
D: NA
CDR3: CASSVDAGTQETQYF
DNA: TGTGCCAGCAGCGTAGATGCGGGGACTCAAGAGACCCAGTACTTC

J: TRBJ1-2
V: TRBV20-1
D: NA
CDR3: CSAGRLEGYTF
DNA: TGCAGTGCTGGGCGTCTTGAGGGCTACACCTTC

J: TRBJ2-3
V: TRBV6-1
D: NA
CDR3: CASSGGLTRDTQYF
DNA: TGTGCCAGCAGTGGGGGACTCACTCGGGATACGCAGTATTTT

J: TRBJ2-5
V: TRBV30
D: TRBD1
CDR3: CAWGTGRETQYF
DNA: TGTGCCTGGGGGACAGGGCGGGAGACCCAGTACTTC

J: TRBJ1-5
V: TRBV28
D: NA
CDR3: CASSLGGNSNQPQHF
DNA: TGTGCCAGCAGTTTAGGGGGGAATAGCAATCAGCCCCAGCATTTT

J: TRBJ2-7
V: TRBV4-1
D: TRBD2
CDR3: CASSNPGGYEQYF
DNA: TGCGCCAGCAGCAATCCGGGGGGGTACGAGCAGTACTTC

J: TRBJ1-2
V: TRBV2
D: NA
CDR3: CASSVLTGGGYTF
DNA: TGTGCCAGCAGTGTATTAACAGGCGGTGGCTACACCTTC

J: TRBJ2-2
V: TRBV25-1
D: NA
CDR3: CASSVSGTPTGELFF
DNA: TGTGCCAGCAGTGTATCCGGGACACCCACCGGGGAGCTGTTTTTT

J: TRBJ2-1
V: TRBV5-1
D: NA
CDR3: CASTYYNEQFF
DNA: TGCGCCAGCACCTACTACAATGAGCAGTTCTTC